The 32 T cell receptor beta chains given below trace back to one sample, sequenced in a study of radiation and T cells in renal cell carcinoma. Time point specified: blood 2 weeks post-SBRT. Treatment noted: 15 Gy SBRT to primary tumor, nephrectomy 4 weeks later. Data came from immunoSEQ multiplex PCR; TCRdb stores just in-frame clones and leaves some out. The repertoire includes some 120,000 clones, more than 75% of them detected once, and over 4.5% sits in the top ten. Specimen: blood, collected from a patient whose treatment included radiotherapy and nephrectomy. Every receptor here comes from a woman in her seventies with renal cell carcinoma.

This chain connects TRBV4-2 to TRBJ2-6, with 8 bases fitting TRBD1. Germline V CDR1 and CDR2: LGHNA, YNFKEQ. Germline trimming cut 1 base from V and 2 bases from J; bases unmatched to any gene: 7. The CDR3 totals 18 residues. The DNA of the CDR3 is TGTGCCAGCAGCCAAGTCGCGACAGGGGTGGCTGGGGCCAACGTCCTGACTTTC. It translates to CASSQVATGVAGANVLTF.

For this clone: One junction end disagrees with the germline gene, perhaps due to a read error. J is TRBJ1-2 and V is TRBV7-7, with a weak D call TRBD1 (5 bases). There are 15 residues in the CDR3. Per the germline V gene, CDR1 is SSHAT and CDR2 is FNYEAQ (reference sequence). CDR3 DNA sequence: TGTGCTAGCAGCTTAGAGAAGGGGCCGGGCTATGGCTACACCTTC. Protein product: CASSLEKGPGYGYTF. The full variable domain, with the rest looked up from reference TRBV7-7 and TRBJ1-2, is GAGVSQSPRYKVTKRGQDVTLRCDPISSHATLYWYQQALGQGPEFLTYFNYEAQPDKSGLPSDRFSAERPEGSISTLTIQRTEQRDSAMYRCASSLEKGPGYGYTFGSGTRLTVV.

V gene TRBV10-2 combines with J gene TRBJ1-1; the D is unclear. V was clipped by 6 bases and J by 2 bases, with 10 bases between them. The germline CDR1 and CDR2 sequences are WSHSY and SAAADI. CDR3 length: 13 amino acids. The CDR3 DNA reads TGCGCCAGCAGCGAGACACCTAACACTGAAGCTTTCTTT. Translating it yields CASSETPNTEAFF.

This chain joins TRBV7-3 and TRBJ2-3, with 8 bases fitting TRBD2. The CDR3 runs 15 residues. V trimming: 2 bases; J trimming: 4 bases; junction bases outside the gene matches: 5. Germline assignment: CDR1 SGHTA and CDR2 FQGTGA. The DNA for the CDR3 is TGTGCCAGCAGCTTAGCGGGGGGCGGTGCAGATACGCAGTATTTT. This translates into CASSLAGGGADTQYF.

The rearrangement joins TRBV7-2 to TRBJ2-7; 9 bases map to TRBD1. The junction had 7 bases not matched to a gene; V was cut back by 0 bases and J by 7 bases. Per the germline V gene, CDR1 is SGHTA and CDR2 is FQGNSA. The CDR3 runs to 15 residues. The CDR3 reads CASSLALRTGEEQYF. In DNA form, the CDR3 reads TGTGCCAGCAGCTTAGCGCTAAGGACAGGGGAAGAGCAGTACTTC.

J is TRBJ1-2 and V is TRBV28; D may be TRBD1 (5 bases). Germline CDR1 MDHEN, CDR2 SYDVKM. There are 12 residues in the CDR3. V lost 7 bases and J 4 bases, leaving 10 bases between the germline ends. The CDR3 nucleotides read TGTGCCAGCAACGAACAGGTCTATGGCTACACCTTC. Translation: CASNEQVYGYTF.

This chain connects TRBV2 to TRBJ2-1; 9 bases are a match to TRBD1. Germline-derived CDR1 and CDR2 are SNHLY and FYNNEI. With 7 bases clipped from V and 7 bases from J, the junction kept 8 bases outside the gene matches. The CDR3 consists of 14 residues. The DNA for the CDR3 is TGTGCCAGCAATGGCCCCGGGACAGGGAATGAGCAGTTCTTC. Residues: CASNGPGTGNEQFF. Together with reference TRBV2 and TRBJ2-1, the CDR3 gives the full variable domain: EPEVTQTPSHQVTQMGQEVILRCVPISNHLYFYWYRQILGQKVEFLVSFYNNEISEKSEIFDDQFSVERPDGSNFTLKIRSTKLEDSAMYFCASNGPGTGNEQFFGPGTRLTVL.

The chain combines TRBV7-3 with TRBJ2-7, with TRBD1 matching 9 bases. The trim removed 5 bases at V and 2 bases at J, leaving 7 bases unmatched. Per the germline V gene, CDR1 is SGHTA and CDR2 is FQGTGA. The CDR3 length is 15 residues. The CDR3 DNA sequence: TGTGCCAGCAGCCCCCGGGACAGGGTAACCTACGAGCAGTACTTC. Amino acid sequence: CASSPRDRVTYEQYF.

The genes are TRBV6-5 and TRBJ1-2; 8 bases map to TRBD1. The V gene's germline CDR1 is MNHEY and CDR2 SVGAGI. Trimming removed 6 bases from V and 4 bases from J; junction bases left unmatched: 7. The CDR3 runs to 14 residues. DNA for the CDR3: TGTGCCAGCAGGAAACAGGGGGACGGCTATGGCTACACCTTC. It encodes CASRKQGDGYGYTF.

The CDR3 DNA sequence: TGTGCCAGCAGGATCAGGGGGGGAACTGAAGCTTTCTTT. Protein product: CASRIRGGTEAFF. V is TRBV2 and J is TRBJ1-1; 7 nucleotides agree with TRBD1. Looked up from germline, CDR1 is SNHLY and CDR2 is FYNNEI. This CDR3 has 13 amino acids. J was trimmed by 5 bases and V by 6 bases; bases with no gene match: 6.

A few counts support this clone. The CDR3 sequence is CASSQDDSPNYGYTF. For the CDR3, the DNA is TGTGCCAGCAGCCAAGACGACAGTCCTAACTATGGCTACACCTTC. The chain uses TRBV4-2 and TRBJ1-2; maybe TRBD1 (5 bases). V lost 0 bases, J lost 0 bases, and 8 bases lay in between. Per germline, CDR1 LGHNA and CDR2 YNFKEQ. This CDR3 has 15 amino acids.

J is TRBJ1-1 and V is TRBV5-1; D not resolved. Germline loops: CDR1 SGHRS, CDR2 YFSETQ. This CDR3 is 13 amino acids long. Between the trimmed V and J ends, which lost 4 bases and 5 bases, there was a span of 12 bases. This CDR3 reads CASSLSADTEAFF. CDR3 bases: TGCGCCAGCAGCCTCAGCGCGGATACTGAAGCTTTCTTT.

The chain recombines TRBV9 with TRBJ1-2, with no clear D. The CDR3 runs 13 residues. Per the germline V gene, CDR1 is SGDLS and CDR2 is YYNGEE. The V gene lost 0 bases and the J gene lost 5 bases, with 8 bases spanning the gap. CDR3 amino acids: CASSVGDGYGYTF. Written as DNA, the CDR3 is TGTGCCAGCAGCGTAGGGGATGGGTATGGCTACACCTTC.

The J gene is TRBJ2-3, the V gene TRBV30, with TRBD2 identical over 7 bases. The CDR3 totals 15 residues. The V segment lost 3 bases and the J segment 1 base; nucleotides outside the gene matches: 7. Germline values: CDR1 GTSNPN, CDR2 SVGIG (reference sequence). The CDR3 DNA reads TGTGCCTGGAGCTCCGGCGGGGGACGCACAGATACGCAGTATTTT. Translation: CAWSSGGGRTDTQYF. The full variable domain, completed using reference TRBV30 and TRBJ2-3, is SQTIHQWPATLVQPVGSPLSLECTVEGTSNPNLYWYRQAAGRGLQLLFYSVGIGQISSEVPQNLSASRPQDRQFILSSKKLLLSDSGFYLCAWSSGGGRTDTQYFGPGTRLTVL.

The CDR3 DNA sequence: TGTGCCAGCAGCTTCCCCTCCACGAACAGGGGGCGCGGAGATACGCAGTATTTT. Amino acids: CASSFPSTNRGRGDTQYF. The V gene is TRBV7-9, the J gene TRBJ2-3; 9 nucleotides line up with TRBD1. The CDR3 runs to 18 residues. Germline CDR1 and CDR2: SEHNR and FQNEAQ (reference sequence). The trim removed 3 bases at V and 5 bases at J, leaving 15 bases unmatched.

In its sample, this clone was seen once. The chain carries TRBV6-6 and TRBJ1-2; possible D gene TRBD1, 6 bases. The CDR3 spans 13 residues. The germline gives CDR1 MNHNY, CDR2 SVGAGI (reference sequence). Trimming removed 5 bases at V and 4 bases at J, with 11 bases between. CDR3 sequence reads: CASSTGQAYGYTF. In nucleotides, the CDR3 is TGTGCCAGCAGTACGGGACAAGCCTATGGCTACACCTTC.

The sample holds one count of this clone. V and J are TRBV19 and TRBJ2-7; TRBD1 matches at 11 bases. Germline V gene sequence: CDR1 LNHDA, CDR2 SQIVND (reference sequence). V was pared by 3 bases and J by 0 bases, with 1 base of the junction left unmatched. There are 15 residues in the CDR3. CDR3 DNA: TGTGCCAGTAGTATGGACAGGGGGCGCTCCTACGAGCAGTACTTC. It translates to CASSMDRGRSYEQYF.

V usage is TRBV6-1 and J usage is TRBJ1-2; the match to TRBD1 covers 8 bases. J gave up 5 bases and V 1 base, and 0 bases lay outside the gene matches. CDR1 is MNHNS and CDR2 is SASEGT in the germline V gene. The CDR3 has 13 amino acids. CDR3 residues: CASSEGTGYGYTF. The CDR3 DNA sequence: TGTGCCAGCAGTGAAGGGACAGGGTATGGCTACACCTTC.

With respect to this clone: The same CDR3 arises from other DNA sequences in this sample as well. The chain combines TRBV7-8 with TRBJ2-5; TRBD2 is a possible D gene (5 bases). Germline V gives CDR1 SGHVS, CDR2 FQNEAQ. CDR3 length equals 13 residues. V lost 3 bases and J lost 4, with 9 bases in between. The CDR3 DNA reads TGTGCCAGCAGCTTGGGGAGTAGAGAGACCCAGTACTTC. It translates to CASSLGSRETQYF.

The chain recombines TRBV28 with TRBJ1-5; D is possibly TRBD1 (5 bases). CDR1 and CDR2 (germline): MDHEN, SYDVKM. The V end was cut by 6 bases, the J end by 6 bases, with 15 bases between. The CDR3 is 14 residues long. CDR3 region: CASRLGPLSQPQHF. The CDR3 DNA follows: TGTGCCAGCAGATTGGGACCGTTGAGTCAGCCCCAGCATTTT.

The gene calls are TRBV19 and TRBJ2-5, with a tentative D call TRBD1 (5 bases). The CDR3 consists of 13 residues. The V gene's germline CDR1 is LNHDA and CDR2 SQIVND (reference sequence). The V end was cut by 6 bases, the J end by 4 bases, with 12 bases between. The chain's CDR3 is CASSPKGLETQYF. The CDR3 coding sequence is TGTGCCAGTAGCCCCAAGGGGCTAGAGACCCAGTACTTC.

For the CDR3, the DNA is TGTGCCAGCAGCCCGATGGGGGGGGGTAATTCACCCCTCCACTTT. Translating it yields CASSPMGGGNSPLHF. The V and J genes are TRBV2 and TRBJ1-6, with D possibly TRBD1 on 5 matching bases. Germline V gene lookup returns CDR1 SNHLY and CDR2 FYNNEI. There are 15 residues in the CDR3. The V and J ends lost 6 bases and 6 bases respectively, with 15 bases between them. The full variable domain, in which reference TRBV2 and TRBJ1-6 provide the parts outside the CDR3, is EPEVTQTPSHQVTQMGQEVILRCVPISNHLYFYWYRQILGQKVEFLVSFYNNEISEKSEIFDDQFSVERPDGSNFTLKIRSTKLEDSAMYFCASSPMGGGNSPLHFGNGTRLTVT.

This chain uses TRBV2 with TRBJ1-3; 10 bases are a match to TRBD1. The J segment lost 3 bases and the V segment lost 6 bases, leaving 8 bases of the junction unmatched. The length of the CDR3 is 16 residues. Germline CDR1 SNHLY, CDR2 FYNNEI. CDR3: CASRSGTGAGGNTIYF. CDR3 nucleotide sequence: TGTGCCAGCAGGTCCGGGACAGGGGCCGGTGGAAACACCATATATTTT.

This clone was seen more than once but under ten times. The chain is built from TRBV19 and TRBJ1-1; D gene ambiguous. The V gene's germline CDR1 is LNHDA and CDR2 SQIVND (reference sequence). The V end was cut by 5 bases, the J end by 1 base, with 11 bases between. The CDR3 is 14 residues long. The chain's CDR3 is CASSARRTNTEAFF. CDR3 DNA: TGTGCCAGTAGTGCACGACGCACGAACACTGAAGCTTTCTTT.

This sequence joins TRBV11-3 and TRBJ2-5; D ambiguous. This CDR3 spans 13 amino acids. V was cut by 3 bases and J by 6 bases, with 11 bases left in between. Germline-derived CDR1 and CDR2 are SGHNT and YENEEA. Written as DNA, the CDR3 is TGTGCCAGCAGCTTTAGCTTGGGAAAGACCCAGTACTTC. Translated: CASSFSLGKTQYF.

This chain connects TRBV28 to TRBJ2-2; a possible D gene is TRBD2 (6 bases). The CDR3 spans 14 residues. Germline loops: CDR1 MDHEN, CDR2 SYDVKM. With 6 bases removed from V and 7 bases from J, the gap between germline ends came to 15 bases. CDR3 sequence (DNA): TGTGCCAGCAGAAACACGGGGGATATCGGGGAGCTGTTTTTT. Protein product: CASRNTGDIGELFF.

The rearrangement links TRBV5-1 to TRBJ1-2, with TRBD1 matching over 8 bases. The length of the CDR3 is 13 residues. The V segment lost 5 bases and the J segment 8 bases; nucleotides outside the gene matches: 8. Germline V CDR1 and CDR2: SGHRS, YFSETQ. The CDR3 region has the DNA TGCGCCAGCAGACTGGACAGGGACGGCGGCTACACCTTC. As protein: CASRLDRDGGYTF. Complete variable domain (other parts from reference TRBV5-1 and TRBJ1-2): KAGVTQTPRYLIKTRGQQVTLSCSPISGHRSVSWYQQTPGQGLQFLFEYFSETQRNKGNFPGRFSGRQFSNSRSEMNVSTLELGDSALYLCASRLDRDGGYTFGSGTRLTVV.

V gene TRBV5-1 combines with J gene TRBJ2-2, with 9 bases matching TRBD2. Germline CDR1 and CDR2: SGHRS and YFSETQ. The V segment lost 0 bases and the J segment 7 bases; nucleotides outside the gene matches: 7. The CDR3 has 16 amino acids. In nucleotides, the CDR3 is TGCGCCAGCAGCTTGGTATCTAGCGGGGTTCACGGGGAGCTGTTTTTT. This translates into CASSLVSSGVHGELFF.

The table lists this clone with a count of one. CDR3 in amino acids: CASSVALQGNSPLHF. CDR3 bases: TGTGCCAGCAGCGTAGCTCTACAGGGGAATTCACCCCTCCACTTT. V and J are TRBV9 and TRBJ1-6; TRBD1 agrees at 7 bases. After removal of 0 bases from V and 7 bases from J, the junction contained 4 bases not matched to a gene. Germline values: CDR1 SGDLS, CDR2 YYNGEE. The CDR3 loop spans 15 amino acids.

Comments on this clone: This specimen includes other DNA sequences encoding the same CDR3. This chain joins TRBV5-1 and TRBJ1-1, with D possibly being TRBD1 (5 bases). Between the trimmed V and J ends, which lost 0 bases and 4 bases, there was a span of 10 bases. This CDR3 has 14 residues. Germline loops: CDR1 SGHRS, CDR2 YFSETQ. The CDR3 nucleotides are TGCGCCAGCAGCTTGGCCGGGGGTGGCACTGAAGCTTTCTTT. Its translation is CASSLAGGGTEAFF.

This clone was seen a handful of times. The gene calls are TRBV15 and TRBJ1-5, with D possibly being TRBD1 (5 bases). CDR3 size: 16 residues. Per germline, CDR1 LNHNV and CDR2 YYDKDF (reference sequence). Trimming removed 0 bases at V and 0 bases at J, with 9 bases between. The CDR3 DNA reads TGTGCCACCAGCAGAGACAGGGTCTATAGCAATCAGCCCCAGCATTTT. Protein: CATSRDRVYSNQPQHF.

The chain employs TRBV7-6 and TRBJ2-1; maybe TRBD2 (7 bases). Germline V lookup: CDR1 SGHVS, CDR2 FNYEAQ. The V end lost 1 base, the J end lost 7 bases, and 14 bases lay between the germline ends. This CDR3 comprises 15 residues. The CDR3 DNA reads TGTGCCAGCAGCTTAGTGGCGGGGGCCGGGAATGAGCAGTTCTTC. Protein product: CASSLVAGAGNEQFF.